These T cell receptor beta chains were read from a single sample in a study of blood T cell repertoires in COVID-19. Here immunoSEQ multiplex PCR was the method, and the copy in TCRdb shows in-frame clones only, minus some. The table lists just under 350,000 clones, around 91% of them singletons, with roughly 3.3% in the top ten. The sequencing sample was made of peripheral blood. The receptors were sampled from a woman between 18 and 29 years old who had recovered from COVID-19. CDR3s include the opening cysteine and the closing phenylalanine or tryptophan. The order of the fields is clone size, V gene, J gene, D gene, CDR3 length, CDR3 DNA, CDR3 protein. D genes are given only for firm matches. The size field is filled for only some rows; it gives once, few, many or a size class.

NA	TRBV2	TRBJ2-1	NA	15	TGTGCCAGCAGTGGGGGGGGCGGGAACTTCAATGAGCAGTTCTTC	CASSGGGGNFNEQFF
NA	TRBV19	TRBJ2-1	TRBD2	15	TGTGCCAGTAGGGGGAGGGCTGGCTCCTACAATGAGCAGTTCTTC	CASRGRAGSYNEQFF
NA	TRBV24-1	TRBJ2-2	TRBD1	15	TGTGCCACCAGAGCGACAGGGCCCAACACCGGGGAGCTGTTTTTT	CATRATGPNTGELFF
NA	TRBV7-9	TRBJ2-1	NA	14	TGTGCCAGCGAGGGCTCCGCCGGCTACAATGAGCAGTTCTTC	CASEGSAGYNEQFF
NA	TRBV27	TRBJ2-3	TRBD2	18	TGTGCCAGCAGTTTATCGAGGCTAGCGGGAGGGTCCACAGATACGCAGTATTTT	CASSLSRLAGGSTDTQYF
NA	TRBV11-2	TRBJ1-1	NA	13	TGTGCCAGCAGCCTAGGGCATCAATCGTTGGCTTTCTTT	CASSLGHQSLAFF
NA	TRBV5-1	TRBJ1-2	NA	13	TGCGCCAGCAGCCTAGGGGAAAACTATGGCTACACCTTC	CASSLGENYGYTF
NA	TRBV12-5	TRBJ1-1	NA	13	TGTGCTAGTGGTTTGTCAGGGAACACTGAAGCTTTCTTT	CASGLSGNTEAFF
NA	TRBV30	TRBJ2-1	NA	14	TGTGCCTGGAGTGATATTGCACTTTACAATGAGCAGTTCTTC	CAWSDIALYNEQFF
once	TRBV5-1	TRBJ2-1	TRBD1	14	TGCGCCAGCAGCGGACAGGGTTTCCGGAATGAGCAGTTCTTC	CASSGQGFRNEQFF
NA	TRBV27	TRBJ1-1	NA	14	TGTGCCAGCGGCCGGTACAGGGCGGGCACTGAAGCTTTCTTT	CASGRYRAGTEAFF
NA	TRBV4-1	TRBJ2-3	TRBD2	16	TGCGCCAGCAGCCAAGAGGGGACTAGGTTCACAGATACGCAGTATTTT	CASSQEGTRFTDTQYF
NA	TRBV5-1	TRBJ2-3	NA	15	TGCGCCAGCAGCTTGGCTTGGTCAGATTCAGATACGCAGTATTTT	CASSLAWSDSDTQYF
NA	TRBV4-3	TRBJ1-1	NA	13	TGCGCCAGCAGCCAAGATCACAGGGTTGGAGCTTTCTTT	CASSQDHRVGAFF
once	TRBV5-1	TRBJ2-3	TRBD2	16	TGCGCCAGCAGCTTGGATAGCGGGCCTAGCACAGATACGCAGTATTTT	CASSLDSGPSTDTQYF
NA	TRBV9	TRBJ2-3	TRBD2	13	TGTGCCAGCAGCGGGTTAGCGGGAGGGCCTTTATATTTT	CASSGLAGGPLYF
NA	TRBV11-3	TRBJ2-1	NA	15	TGTGCCAGCAGCTTAGTATGGGACAAGTACAATGAGCAGTTCTTC	CASSLVWDKYNEQFF
NA	TRBV18	TRBJ2-1	TRBD1	15	TGTGCCAGCTCACCCGGACAGGGGGCCTACAATGAGCAGTTCTTC	CASSPGQGAYNEQFF
NA	TRBV11-3	TRBJ1-1	NA	15	TGTGCCAGCAGCTCGACAGCCACTGAGGCGACTGAAGCTTTCTTT	CASSSTATEATEAFF
NA	TRBV4-1	TRBJ1-3	NA	12	TGCGCCAGCAGCCAACAGGGAAACACCATATATTTT	CASSQQGNTIYF
NA	TRBV6-5	TRBJ1-1	NA	14	TGTGCCAGCATCCCCGGGGGGGGGAACACTGAAGCTTTCTTT	CASIPGGGNTEAFF
NA	TRBV9	TRBJ1-5	NA	12	TGTGCCAGCGGGGGCAGCGATCAGCCCCAGCATTTT	CASGGSDQPQHF
NA	TRBV9	TRBJ2-5	NA	14	TGTGCCAGCAGCGTAGGGGGGGTTCAAGAGACCCAGTACTTC	CASSVGGVQETQYF
NA	TRBV9	TRBJ2-3	NA	15	TGTGCCAGCAGCCCACACTCGGGGTACACAGATACGCAGTATTTT	CASSPHSGYTDTQYF
NA	TRBV5-4	TRBJ2-3	TRBD2	15	TGTGCCAGCAGCCCTGGTTTAGGGAGGGCAGATACGCAGTATTTT	CASSPGLGRADTQYF
once	TRBV6-4	TRBJ1-1	TRBD1	15	TGTGCCAGCAGTGACTCGGGACAGGGGTTCACTGAAGCTTTCTTT	CASSDSGQGFTEAFF
NA	TRBV7-9	TRBJ2-3	TRBD2	16	TGTGCCAGCAGCTTAGGCTCCAGCGGGAGAGCAGATACGCAGTATTTT	CASSLGSSGRADTQYF
NA	TRBV27	TRBJ2-1	NA	12	TGTGCCAGCAGCAGGACCTACAATGAGCAGTTCTTC	CASSRTYNEQFF
NA	TRBV25-1	TRBJ2-5	NA	14	TGTGCCAGCAGTAGCGGCATTGATTGGGAGACCCAGTACTTC	CASSSGIDWETQYF
NA	TRBV19	TRBJ1-5	NA	15	TGTGCCAGTAGTCACGCCGACAGAGATAATCAGCCCCAGCATTTT	CASSHADRDNQPQHF
NA	TRBV6-6	TRBJ1-6	NA	16	TGTGCCAGCGGGGGGGCATCTCGTTCCTATAATTCACCCCTCCACTTT	CASGGASRSYNSPLHF
NA	TRBV9	TRBJ2-1	TRBD2	17	TGTGCCAGCAGCCCAACTGCTAGGACTAGCGGGAAGAATGAGCAGTTCTTC	CASSPTARTSGKNEQFF
NA	TRBV19	TRBJ1-4	NA	14	TGTGCCAGTAGCCATCGCGGGGATAATGAAAAACTGTTTTTT	CASSHRGDNEKLFF
NA	TRBV29-1	TRBJ2-1	NA	15	TGCAGCGTTGCACTGGGGCGCCACGTCGGGAATGAGCAGTTCTTC	CSVALGRHVGNEQFF
NA	TRBV6-6	TRBJ1-1	NA	16	TGTGCCAGCAGTTACTTGGTGACAGACATGAACACTGAAGCTTTCTTT	CASSYLVTDMNTEAFF
NA	TRBV7-2	TRBJ2-1	TRBD2	15	TGTGCCAGCAGCTTCGCGTTAGCGGGAAGGAATGAGCAGTTCTTC	CASSFALAGRNEQFF
once	TRBV10-3	TRBJ2-5	NA	14	TGTGCCATCAGTGAGTCGACTATCGAGGCGACCCAGTACTTC	CAISESTIEATQYF
NA	TRBV7-8	TRBJ1-1	TRBD1	14	TGTGCCAGCAGCTCACCAGGGGGAGACACTGAAGCTTTCTTT	CASSSPGGDTEAFF